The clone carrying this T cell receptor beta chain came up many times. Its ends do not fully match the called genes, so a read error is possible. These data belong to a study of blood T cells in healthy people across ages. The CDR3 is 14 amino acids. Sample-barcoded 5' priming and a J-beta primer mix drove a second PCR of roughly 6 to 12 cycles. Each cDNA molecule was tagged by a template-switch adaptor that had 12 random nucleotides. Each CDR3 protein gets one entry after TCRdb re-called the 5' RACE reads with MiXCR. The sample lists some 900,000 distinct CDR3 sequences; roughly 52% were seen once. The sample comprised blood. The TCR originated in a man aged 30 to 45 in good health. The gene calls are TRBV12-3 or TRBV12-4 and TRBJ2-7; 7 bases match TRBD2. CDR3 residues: CASSLAGAPYEQYF. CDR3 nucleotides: TGTGCCAGCAGCTTAGCGGGTGCCCCATACGAGCAGTACTTC.